This TCR beta chain derives from a study of early T cells in non-severe SARS-CoV-2 infection. Turning to the study itself: Sequencing used unsorted whole-blood bulk RNA, so chains lack pairing.

This clonotype was detected many times. Antigen specificity is unknown. TCRdb processed the 5' RACE reads anew with MiXCR; each CDR3 protein has one entry. This table holds some 40,000 distinct CDR3 sequences, roughly 5% found once. Study observations and caveats: Matching results from VDJdb favored anti-spike CD8 responses, leaving private and CD4 specificities undetected.

J gave up 9 bases and V 1 base, and 8 bases lay outside the gene matches. The CDR3 is 16 residues long. Germline lookup yields CDR1 MDHEN and CDR2 SYDVKM. This rearrangement joins TRBV28 to TRBJ2-1; 11 bases are a match to TRBD2. The specimen was whole blood. The clonotype comes from an adult who was a healthcare worker with PCR-confirmed SARS-CoV-2 infection or an uninfected control (not recorded which). CDR3 amino acids: CASSLYGSGRAVEQFF. CDR3 DNA: TGTGCCAGCAGTTTATATGGTAGCGGGAGGGCCGTTGAGCAGTTCTTC.